Below, 15 T cell receptor beta chains from the same sample are listed, as sequenced in a study of glioma-infiltrating T cells after dendritic cell vaccination. Repertoires were generated with immunoSEQ multiplex PCR, while TCRdb's copy carries only in-frame clones and drops some. Of around 58,000 clones listed, around 86% were seen once; the top ten hold over 8.5%. Sequencing was performed on blood, taken before dendritic cell vaccination. Source of these receptors: a human donor with glioblastoma.

V and J are TRBV9 and TRBJ2-5; 8 positions agree with TRBD2. CDR3 length: 15 residues. After removal of 0 bases from V and 1 base from J, the junction contained 2 bases not matched to a gene. Germline values: CDR1 SGDLS, CDR2 YYNGEE. CDR3 residues: CASSVGSGAQETQYF. The CDR3 nucleotides read TGTGCCAGCAGCGTAGGTAGCGGGGCCCAAGAGACCCAGTACTTC.

The rearrangement links TRBV4-2 to TRBJ1-3, with D possibly being TRBD1 (6 bases). The V end was cut by 2 bases, the J end by 1 base, with 6 bases between. This CDR3 spans 14 amino acids. Germline V gene lookup returns CDR1 LGHNA and CDR2 YNFKEQ. The CDR3 DNA reads TGTGCCAGCAGCCAACAGGGGTCTGGAAACACCATATATTTT. It is translated as CASSQQGSGNTIYF.

The gene calls are TRBV2 and TRBJ1-6; 8 bases are shared with TRBD1. Trimming at V came to 7 bases and at J to 8 bases, leaving 4 bases not matched to a gene. From germline, CDR1 is SNHLY and CDR2 FYNNEI. There are 13 residues in the CDR3. The CDR3 reads CASNGQGDSPLHF. CDR3 nucleotides: TGTGCCAGCAATGGACAGGGAGATTCACCCCTCCACTTT.

This chain connects TRBV29-1 to TRBJ2-2; 8 bases match TRBD2. J lost 5 bases, V lost 7 bases, and 6 bases had no gene match. The CDR3 sequence is 13 residues long. CDR1 SQVTM and CDR2 ANQGSEA come from the germline V gene. CDR3 sequence: CSGMGLGTGELFF. The CDR3 DNA sequence: TGCAGCGGCATGGGACTAGGAACCGGGGAGCTGTTTTTT.

The gene calls are TRBV5-7 and TRBJ1-1; perhaps TRBD1 as D (5 bases). TRBV5-7 is an open reading frame whose function is uncertain. The V gene lost 0 bases and the J gene lost 3 bases, with 9 bases spanning the gap. The CDR3 consists of 14 residues. The CDR3 reads CASSLGGEDTEAFF. CDR3 coding DNA: TGTGCCAGCAGCTTGGGGGGGGAGGACACTGAAGCTTTCTTT.

The chain carries TRBV27 and TRBJ2-2, with TRBD2 matching 7 bases. Germline V lookup: CDR1 MNHEY, CDR2 SMNVEV (reference sequence). CDR3 length: 15 amino acids. Trimming took 3 bases from V and 5 from J; bases not matched to a gene: 6. The CDR3 DNA is TGTGCCAGCAGTTTGCGCGGGGGAGAGACCGGGGAGCTGTTTTTT. Protein: CASSLRGGETGELFF.

The chain links TRBV27 to TRBJ2-3, with 8 bases that match TRBD1. The CDR3 covers 16 residues. The trim removed 0 bases at V and 1 base at J, leaving 3 bases unmatched. Germline V lookup: CDR1 MNHEY, CDR2 SMNVEV (reference sequence). The CDR3 DNA follows: TGTGCCAGCAGTTTATCCCGGGACAGGCGCACAGATACGCAGTATTTT. This translates into CASSLSRDRRTDTQYF.

The chain uses TRBV7-9 and TRBJ1-1; D not resolved. The V and J ends lost 2 bases and 10 bases respectively, with 14 bases between them. This CDR3 spans 13 amino acids. The germline gives CDR1 SEHNR, CDR2 FQNEAQ (reference sequence). Written as DNA, the CDR3 is TGTGCCAGCAGCTTACTGCAGGAAGGAAGAGCTTTCTTT. Encoded protein: CASSLLQEGRAFF. The whole variable domain, remainder taken from reference TRBV7-9 and TRBJ1-1, is DTGVSQNPRHKITKRGQNVTFRCDPISEHNRLYWYRQTLGQGPEFLTYFQNEAQLEKSRLLSDRFSAERPKGSFSTLEIQRTEQGDSAMYLCASSLLQEGRAFFGQGTRLTVV.

This clone was detected a few times. This chain links TRBV10-3 with TRBJ1-3, with D hard to call. With 0 bases removed from V and 0 bases from J, the gap between germline ends came to 6 bases. The germline V gene encodes CDR1 ENHRY and CDR2 SYGVKD. CDR3 length: 15 residues. The CDR3 region is CAISESRISGNTIYF. The CDR3 coding sequence is TGTGCCATCAGTGAGTCGAGGATCTCTGGAAACACCATATATTTT.

The chain uses TRBV2 and TRBJ1-1; 9 bases match TRBD1. The CDR3 spans 14 residues. V was clipped by 4 bases and J by 3 bases; unmatched bases: 3. Germline assignment: CDR1 SNHLY and CDR2 FYNNEI. The CDR3 region has the DNA TGTGCCAGCAGTGGGGACAGGGTCCACACTGAAGCTTTCTTT. Residues: CASSGDRVHTEAFF. The variable domain in full, completed from reference TRBV2 and TRBJ1-1, reads EPEVTQTPSHQVTQMGQEVILRCVPISNHLYFYWYRQILGQKVEFLVSFYNNEISEKSEIFDDQFSVERPDGSNFTLKIRSTKLEDSAMYFCASSGDRVHTEAFFGQGTRLTVV.

The chain's CDR3 is CASSHTGAGANVLTF. CDR3 sequence (DNA): TGCGCCAGCAGCCATACAGGGGCTGGGGCCAACGTCCTGACTTTC. The chain recombines TRBV5-1 with TRBJ2-6, with TRBD1 matching over 7 bases. J lost 2 bases, V lost 4 bases, and 3 bases had no gene match. Germline V gene lookup returns CDR1 SGHRS and CDR2 YFSETQ. CDR3 length: 15 residues.

The CDR3 coding sequence is TGCGCCAGCAGCTTGGACAGGGATTATGGCTACACCTTC. The encoded protein is CASSLDRDYGYTF. J is TRBJ1-2 and V is TRBV5-1, with D possibly TRBD1 on 6 matching bases. With 0 bases removed from V and 5 bases from J, the gap between germline ends came to 8 bases. Germline V lookup: CDR1 SGHRS, CDR2 YFSETQ. The CDR3 covers 13 residues.

This clone was recorded once. The genes are TRBV7-8 and TRBJ2-1, with D perhaps TRBD2 (5 bases). From germline, CDR1 is SGHVS and CDR2 FQNEAQ. The CDR3 is 15 amino acids. Trimming pared 1 base from V and 2 bases from J, leaving 9 bases between. The CDR3 DNA reads TGTGCCAGCAGCTTAGACAGCGGAACCTACAATGAGCAGTTCTTC. It encodes CASSLDSGTYNEQFF. Filled out from reference TRBV7-8 and TRBJ2-1, the complete variable domain reads GAGVSQSPRYKVAKRGQDVALRCDPISGHVSLFWYQQALGQGPEFLTYFQNEAQLDKSGLPSDRFFAERPEGSVSTLKIQRTQQEDSAVYLCASSLDSGTYNEQFFGPGTRLTVL.

The V and J genes are TRBV4-1 and TRBJ2-5; possibly TRBD1 for D (5 bases). CDR1 and CDR2 from the germline V gene are MGHRA and YSYEKL. This CDR3 has 14 amino acids. V lost 2 bases and J lost 1, with 8 bases in between. CDR3 sequence: CASSQWQGQETQYF. In DNA, the CDR3 is TGCGCCAGCAGCCAATGGCAGGGCCAAGAGACCCAGTACTTC.

This rearrangement joins TRBV5-1 to TRBJ1-1, with D perhaps matching TRBD1 (5 bases). Germline CDR1 and CDR2: SGHRS and YFSETQ. V lost 4 bases and J lost 1, with 17 bases in between. The CDR3 sequence is 16 residues long. CDR3 region: CASSQGRGSWNTEAFF. The CDR3 DNA is TGCGCCAGCAGCCAAGGGAGGGGATCTTGGAACACTGAAGCTTTCTTT.